The clone carrying this T cell receptor (beta chain) was detected a few times. What it binds is unknown. Assay used: immunoSEQ multiplex PCR; TCRdb lists only in-frame clones, some missing. This repertoire shows hundreds of clones, around 20% found once; its top ten account for approximately 30%. Atypia-free adjacent lung was sampled at least 2 cm beyond the tumor margin. This specimen comes from a study of T cells in localized non-small cell lung cancer. Notes on the study in general: In uninvolved adjacent lung, T cell clonality reached its highest value, exceeding tumor.

The CDR3 has 17 residues. The germline V gene encodes CDR1 MDHEN and CDR2 SYDVKM. The V end was cut by 7 bases, the J end by 0 bases, with 19 bases between. The TCR was taken from a female donor of 60 years or more with stage II lung adenocarcinoma. The sample in question was normal lung tissue next to the tumor, obtained before any cancer treatment. The chain uses TRBV28 and TRBJ1-3; weak D call: TRBD1 (5 bases). CDR3 sequence reads: CASKSPGLLSSGNTIYF. In DNA, the CDR3 is TGTGCCAGCAAGAGTCCGGGACTGTTGAGCTCTGGAAACACCATATATTTT.